Only one count was recorded for the clone carrying this T cell receptor (beta chain). Some clones are missing from TCRdb's copy, which holds only in-frame ones; the method was immunoSEQ multiplex PCR. The sample consists of 75,000 to 100,000 clones, 70% to 90% of them appearing once. This record belongs to a study of blood T cell repertoires in COVID-19. Germline CDR1 is SGHVS and CDR2 is FQNEAQ. Trimming left V 5 bases short and J 6 bases short, with 14 bases between. The CDR3 totals 13 residues. Sequenced sample: peripheral blood. This TCR was sampled from an elderly woman with acute or convalescent COVID-19. The rearrangement joins TRBV7-8 to TRBJ2-7, with D perhaps matching TRBD2 (6 bases). The CDR3 sequence: CASSGRGGPEQYF. CDR3 coding DNA: TGTGCCAGCAGCGGTAGAGGAGGGCCCGAGCAGTACTTC.